These T cell receptor beta chains were read from a single sample in a study of cytomegalovirus exposure and HLA in healthy donors. Sequencing was performed with immunoSEQ multiplex PCR; in TCRdb, only in-frame clones are kept and a portion is missing. The sample lists 30,000 to 40,000 clones, 70% to 85% occurring once. The material sequenced was PBMCs. The receptors were sampled from a woman in her late teens or twenties in good health and CMV-seropositive. Each CDR3 is given with its conserved first and last residue. Each record gives: J gene, clone size, D gene, V gene, CDR3 DNA, CDR3 protein. D genes are given only for firm matches. Expanded clones are given a class, and other clones once, few, many or no size at all.

j_call: TRBJ1-1; clone_size: -; d_call: -; v_call: TRBV7-9; cdr3_nt: TGTGCCCTGACAATGATCGCTGAAGCTTTCTTT; cdr3_aa: CALTMIAEAFF
j_call: TRBJ2-1; clone_size: few; d_call: -; v_call: TRBV28; cdr3_nt: TGTGCCAGCAGTTTCCCCCCGCCTAGCCGATACAATGAGCAGTTCTTC; cdr3_aa: CASSFPPPSRYNEQFF
j_call: TRBJ2-5; clone_size: -; d_call: -; v_call: TRBV4-2; cdr3_nt: TGTGCCAGCAGTAAAAGGTCTCTGGAGGAGACCCAGTACTTC; cdr3_aa: CASSKRSLEETQYF
j_call: TRBJ1-1; clone_size: -; d_call: -; v_call: TRBV7-9; cdr3_nt: TGTGCCAGCAGCTTAGCGTACCCAGGCCAAAGAGGACTCACTGAAGCTTTCTTT; cdr3_aa: CASSLAYPGQRGLTEAFF
j_call: TRBJ2-2; clone_size: -; d_call: -; v_call: TRBV5-6; cdr3_nt: TGTGCCAGCTTTAGCCCGAACACCGGGGAGCTGTTTTTT; cdr3_aa: CASFSPNTGELFF
j_call: TRBJ2-7; clone_size: once; d_call: -; v_call: TRBV19; cdr3_nt: TGTGCCAGTAGCCCTTCCCTTAACTACGAGCAGTACTTC; cdr3_aa: CASSPSLNYEQYF
j_call: TRBJ2-7; clone_size: -; d_call: -; v_call: TRBV6-1; cdr3_nt: TGTGCCAGCAGTGAAGGGGGAGGTTTTATGTTCTACGAGCAGTACTTC; cdr3_aa: CASSEGGGFMFYEQYF
j_call: TRBJ2-1; clone_size: -; d_call: TRBD2; v_call: TRBV27; cdr3_nt: TGTGCCAGCAGTGCCATAGCGGGGGGTTACAATGAGCAGTTCTTC; cdr3_aa: CASSAIAGGYNEQFF
j_call: TRBJ2-5; clone_size: -; d_call: TRBD2; v_call: TRBV11-2; cdr3_nt: TGTGCCAGCAGCACCCTAGTCCTAGCGGGAGGGGAAGAGACCCAGTACTTC; cdr3_aa: CASSTLVLAGGEETQYF
j_call: TRBJ1-6; clone_size: -; d_call: -; v_call: TRBV4-3; cdr3_nt: TGCGCCAGCAGCCAAGATGGGGGGGGCACTAATTCACCCCTCCACTTT; cdr3_aa: CASSQDGGGTNSPLHF
j_call: TRBJ1-3; clone_size: -; d_call: -; v_call: TRBV13; cdr3_nt: TGTGCCAGCAGCTTAGGGGGTTCAACAGGCGAAGCCGGAAACACCATATATTTT; cdr3_aa: CASSLGGSTGEAGNTIYF
j_call: TRBJ2-2; clone_size: once; d_call: TRBD1; v_call: TRBV9; cdr3_nt: TGTGCCAGCAGCGCTACAGACAGGGGAACCGGGGAGCTGTTTTTT; cdr3_aa: CASSATDRGTGELFF
j_call: TRBJ1-5; clone_size: once; d_call: -; v_call: TRBV27; cdr3_nt: TGTGCCAGCAGTCCACTCGGGGTCGTGGCCCAGCATTTT; cdr3_aa: CASSPLGVVAQHF
j_call: TRBJ2-2; clone_size: -; d_call: TRBD2; v_call: TRBV7-6; cdr3_nt: TGTGCCAGCAGCCCCTACCTAGCGGGAGGGCCGCGGGCCGGGGAGCTGTTTTTT; cdr3_aa: CASSPYLAGGPRAGELFF
j_call: TRBJ2-1; clone_size: once; d_call: TRBD2; v_call: TRBV28; cdr3_nt: TGTGCCAGTCGGACTAGCGGGAGGGGGGGCTCCTACAATGAGCAGTTCTTC; cdr3_aa: CASRTSGRGGSYNEQFF
j_call: TRBJ2-1; clone_size: -; d_call: TRBD2; v_call: TRBV6-5; cdr3_nt: TGTGCCAGCAGTCCAGGGACTAGCGGTGGTGAGCAGTTCTTC; cdr3_aa: CASSPGTSGGEQFF
j_call: TRBJ2-1; clone_size: -; d_call: -; v_call: TRBV19; cdr3_nt: TGTGCCAGTAGTATAGATCGGGCGAGCGGAGGCCGCTCCTACAATGAGCAGTTCTTC; cdr3_aa: CASSIDRASGGRSYNEQFF
j_call: TRBJ2-7; clone_size: -; d_call: TRBD1; v_call: TRBV6-5; cdr3_nt: TGTGCCAGCAGTCGTAGGAGGACAGGGCTCGAGCAGTACTTC; cdr3_aa: CASSRRRTGLEQYF
j_call: TRBJ2-2; clone_size: -; d_call: TRBD2; v_call: TRBV10-2; cdr3_nt: TGCGCCAGCAGTCTCCTAGCGGGGGGACCGAACACCGGGGAGCTGTTTTTT; cdr3_aa: CASSLLAGGPNTGELFF
j_call: TRBJ1-4; clone_size: -; d_call: -; v_call: TRBV10-1; cdr3_nt: TGCGCCAGCAAAAAAAACCGGGACACGCATTTCAATGAAAAACTGTTTTTT; cdr3_aa: CASKKNRDTHFNEKLFF
j_call: TRBJ1-1; clone_size: -; d_call: -; v_call: TRBV6-1; cdr3_nt: TGTGCCAGTTATCAGGGGTTGAGGACTGAAGCTTTCTTT; cdr3_aa: CASYQGLRTEAFF
j_call: TRBJ1-1; clone_size: -; d_call: -; v_call: TRBV4-3; cdr3_nt: TGCGCCAGCAGCCAAGTATTAGGGACAGAAGCTTTCTTT; cdr3_aa: CASSQVLGTEAFF
j_call: TRBJ2-3; clone_size: -; d_call: TRBD2; v_call: TRBV6-4; cdr3_nt: TGTGCCAGCAGTGGGCTAGCGGGGGCCGCAGATACGCAGTATTTT; cdr3_aa: CASSGLAGAADTQYF
j_call: TRBJ1-2; clone_size: few; d_call: TRBD1; v_call: TRBV28; cdr3_nt: TGTGCCAGCAGGCCCCCGGGACAGACGCACTATGGCTACACCTTC; cdr3_aa: CASRPPGQTHYGYTF
j_call: TRBJ1-4; clone_size: few; d_call: -; v_call: TRBV4-3; cdr3_nt: TGCGCCAGCAGCCAAGACTCAGGGTCGAATGAAAAACTGTTTTTT; cdr3_aa: CASSQDSGSNEKLFF
j_call: TRBJ2-7; clone_size: -; d_call: -; v_call: TRBV10-3; cdr3_nt: TGTGCCATCAGCGGACACAACGAGCAGTACTTC; cdr3_aa: CAISGHNEQYF
j_call: TRBJ2-1; clone_size: -; d_call: -; v_call: TRBV19; cdr3_nt: TGTGCCAGTAGTGCTCGACTAAAGGTGAATGGTGAGCAGTTCTTC; cdr3_aa: CASSARLKVNGEQFF
j_call: TRBJ2-1; clone_size: -; d_call: -; v_call: TRBV5-1; cdr3_nt: TGCGCCAGCAGCTTTGATCAGGGGCACCCCTACAATGAGCAGTTCTTC; cdr3_aa: CASSFDQGHPYNEQFF
j_call: TRBJ2-7; clone_size: -; d_call: -; v_call: TRBV10-3; cdr3_nt: TGTGCCATCAGGGGCGATGGTGGCGCCTTACAGGAGCAGTACTTC; cdr3_aa: CAIRGDGGALQEQYF
j_call: TRBJ2-7; clone_size: -; d_call: -; v_call: TRBV19; cdr3_nt: TGTGCCAGTAGTGATAGGACTTCCTACGAGCAGTACTTC; cdr3_aa: CASSDRTSYEQYF
j_call: TRBJ2-7; clone_size: -; d_call: TRBD2; v_call: TRBV7-2; cdr3_nt: TGTGCCAGCACACGAGCGGGAGGGGTAAACGAGCAGTACTTC; cdr3_aa: CASTRAGGVNEQYF
j_call: TRBJ2-5; clone_size: -; d_call: -; v_call: TRBV30; cdr3_nt: TGTGCCTGGAGTGTAAGGCGGGACAGACCCTACTTC; cdr3_aa: CAWSVRRDRPYF
j_call: TRBJ1-6; clone_size: -; d_call: -; v_call: TRBV4-3; cdr3_nt: TGCGCCAGCAGCCAAGATCCGGTCTCACCCCTCCACTTT; cdr3_aa: CASSQDPVSPLHF
j_call: TRBJ1-2; clone_size: -; d_call: TRBD1; v_call: TRBV4-2; cdr3_nt: TGTGCCAGCAGCCAAGGCAGGGGGGTGGGCCATGGCTACACCTTC; cdr3_aa: CASSQGRGVGHGYTF
j_call: TRBJ1-2; clone_size: -; d_call: TRBD1; v_call: TRBV11-2; cdr3_nt: TGTGCCAGCAGTTCTGACAGGGTTAAGTCCAGCTATGGCTACACCTTC; cdr3_aa: CASSSDRVKSSYGYTF
j_call: TRBJ1-2; clone_size: -; d_call: -; v_call: TRBV28; cdr3_nt: TGTGCCAGCAGTTTACGCAACTATGGCTACGCCTTC; cdr3_aa: CASSLRNYGYAF
j_call: TRBJ1-3; clone_size: -; d_call: -; v_call: TRBV7-2; cdr3_nt: TGTGCCAGCACCACAGGGAGCTCTGGAAACACCATATATTTT; cdr3_aa: CASTTGSSGNTIYF
j_call: TRBJ2-1; clone_size: -; d_call: TRBD1; v_call: TRBV7-3; cdr3_nt: TGTGCCAGCAGCTTAACCACCGAGGGACAGAAGCAGTTCTTC; cdr3_aa: CASSLTTEGQKQFF
j_call: TRBJ1-5; clone_size: -; d_call: TRBD1; v_call: TRBV10-3; cdr3_nt: TGTGCCATCCGGGACAGGGGACAGCCCCAGCATTTT; cdr3_aa: CAIRDRGQPQHF
j_call: TRBJ2-7; clone_size: once; d_call: TRBD1; v_call: TRBV4-3; cdr3_nt: TGCGCCAGCAGCCCGCTTTACCCAGCATGGGCAGGGGGCGGCGAGCAGTACTTC; cdr3_aa: CASSPLYPAWAGGGEQYF
j_call: TRBJ1-6; clone_size: -; d_call: TRBD1; v_call: TRBV5-6; cdr3_nt: TGTGCCAGCAGCTTCGGGGACAGGGACGACTCACCCCTCCACTTT; cdr3_aa: CASSFGDRDDSPLHF
j_call: TRBJ1-2; clone_size: -; d_call: TRBD1; v_call: TRBV19; cdr3_nt: TGTGCCAGTACCCCACGGACAGGCCCGAACTATGGCTACACCTTC; cdr3_aa: CASTPRTGPNYGYTF
j_call: TRBJ2-2; clone_size: once; d_call: TRBD1; v_call: TRBV14; cdr3_nt: TGTGCCAGCAGGAAAGGGACAGTGAACACCGGGGAGCTGTTTTTT; cdr3_aa: CASRKGTVNTGELFF
j_call: TRBJ2-3; clone_size: once; d_call: -; v_call: TRBV5-1; cdr3_nt: TGCGCCAGCAGCTGGACTGGGACTTTTAGCACAGATACGCAGTATTTT; cdr3_aa: CASSWTGTFSTDTQYF
j_call: TRBJ2-6; clone_size: -; d_call: -; v_call: TRBV6-6; cdr3_nt: TGTGCCAGCAGTCCAGCGACAGTCTCTGGGGCCAACGTCCTGACTTTC; cdr3_aa: CASSPATVSGANVLTF
j_call: TRBJ2-1; clone_size: -; d_call: TRBD2; v_call: TRBV7-7; cdr3_nt: TGTGCTAGCAGCCCTTTAGGGAGCGGGGGGGCGGGAGAGCAGTTCTTC; cdr3_aa: CASSPLGSGGAGEQFF
j_call: TRBJ2-7; clone_size: few; d_call: -; v_call: TRBV29-1; cdr3_nt: TGCAGCGTTGACCAGGGGGAGCAGTACTTC; cdr3_aa: CSVDQGEQYF
j_call: TRBJ2-7; clone_size: -; d_call: -; v_call: TRBV2; cdr3_nt: TGTGCCAGCAGTGAAGCTAAGCCCCCGGGCTACGAGCAGTACTTC; cdr3_aa: CASSEAKPPGYEQYF
j_call: TRBJ2-1; clone_size: -; d_call: -; v_call: TRBV7-3; cdr3_nt: TGTGCCAGCAGCATCCAGACTGGGAATGAGCAGTTCTTC; cdr3_aa: CASSIQTGNEQFF
j_call: TRBJ2-5; clone_size: few; d_call: TRBD2; v_call: TRBV27; cdr3_nt: TGTGCCAGCAGCCCCGCGGGACTAGCGGGCCAAGAGACCCAGTACTTC; cdr3_aa: CASSPAGLAGQETQYF
j_call: TRBJ2-3; clone_size: -; d_call: TRBD2; v_call: TRBV5-4; cdr3_nt: TGTGCCAGCAGCCAGGGGACGACTATATCGAGCGGGAGGCCGGGAGATACGCAGTATTTT; cdr3_aa: CASSQGTTISSGRPGDTQYF
j_call: TRBJ1-4; clone_size: -; d_call: -; v_call: TRBV9; cdr3_nt: TGTGCCAGCAGCGTAGGAAGCGCGAATAATGAAAAACTGTTTTTT; cdr3_aa: CASSVGSANNEKLFF